The 8 T cell receptor beta chains below were found in one sample sequenced in a study of pediatric ulcerative colitis. This table comes from immunoSEQ multiplex PCR, and its TCRdb copy is limited to in-frame clones, with some not included. The sample holds roughly 54,000 clones, over 80% seen once. The sample was blood. Receptors originate from a boy between 10 and 17 years old who was a control in a study of pediatric ulcerative colitis.

This clone was found a few times. This rearrangement joins TRBV19 to TRBJ1-5; D is undetermined. The CDR3 spans 13 residues. Trimming stripped 5 bases from V and 6 bases from J, with 11 bases between. Germline assignment: CDR1 LNHDA and CDR2 SQIVND (reference sequence). CDR3 residues: CASSQPSFQPQHF. CDR3 in DNA: TGTGCCAGTAGTCAGCCTTCGTTTCAGCCCCAGCATTTT. The whole variable domain, remainder taken from reference TRBV19 and TRBJ1-5, is DGGITQSPKYLFRKEGQNVTLSCEQNLNHDAMYWYRQDPGQGLRLIYYSQIVNDFQKGDIAEGYSVSREKKESFPLTVTSAQKNPTAFYLCASSQPSFQPQHFGDGTRLSIL.

In its sample, this clone was seen once. The V gene is TRBV30, the J gene TRBJ1-2; 11 bases agree with TRBD1. The CDR3 length is 13 residues. Germline CDR1 is GTSNPN and CDR2 is SVGIG (reference sequence). J lost 6 bases, V lost 3 bases, and 3 bases had no gene match. This CDR3 reads CAWRGQGANGYTF. The DNA for the CDR3 is TGTGCCTGGAGAGGACAGGGGGCAAATGGCTACACCTTC. The full variable domain, completed using reference TRBV30 and TRBJ1-2, is SQTIHQWPATLVQPVGSPLSLECTVEGTSNPNLYWYRQAAGRGLQLLFYSVGIGQISSEVPQNLSASRPQDRQFILSSKKLLLSDSGFYLCAWRGQGANGYTFGSGTRLTVV.

This chain joins TRBV18 and TRBJ1-1; D call uncertain. Between the trimmed V and J ends, which lost 5 bases and 7 bases, there was a span of 14 bases. The germline CDR1 and CDR2 sequences are KGHSH and LQKENI. The CDR3 is made up of 13 amino acids. CDR3 bases: TGTGCCAGCTCAAGGTCGACGGACGGTGAAGCTTTCTTT. Encoded protein: CASSRSTDGEAFF.

The chain employs TRBV14 and TRBJ1-6; D may be TRBD1 (6 bases). The CDR3 loop spans 14 amino acids. CDR1 is SGHDN and CDR2 is FVKESK in the germline V gene. Between the trimmed V and J ends, which lost 1 base and 8 bases, there was a span of 9 bases. CDR3 loop: CASSQGTGHSPLHF. DNA for the CDR3: TGTGCCAGCAGCCAAGGTACAGGGCATTCACCCCTCCACTTT. Full variable domain (rest looked up from reference TRBV14 and TRBJ1-6): EAGVTQFPSHSVIEKGQTVTLRCDPISGHDNLYWYRRVMGKEIKFLLHFVKESKQDESGMPNNRFLAERTGGTYSTLKVQPAELEDSGVYFCASSQGTGHSPLHFGNGTRLTVT.

The chain is built from TRBV5-1 and TRBJ2-5, with TRBD2 as a possible D gene (7 bases). The CDR3 consists of 14 residues. V was pared by 2 bases and J by 5 bases, with 13 bases between. The germline V gene has CDR1 SGHRS and CDR2 YFSETQ. CDR3 DNA: TGCGCCAGCAGCTTACGGGGGGCGATGGAGACCCAGTACTTC. This translates into CASSLRGAMETQYF.

V usage is TRBV9 and J usage is TRBJ2-3, with a weak D call TRBD2 (5 bases). This CDR3 region has 15 residues. V was cut by 1 base and J by 6 bases, with 15 bases left in between. Germline V gene lookup returns CDR1 SGDLS and CDR2 YYNGEE. This CDR3 reads CASSVTGVGSDTQYF. The CDR3 DNA follows: TGTGCCAGCAGCGTAACCGGGGTAGGGTCGGATACGCAGTATTTT.

The chain employs TRBV9 and TRBJ2-3; 7 bases are shared with TRBD2. The V gene's germline CDR1 is SGDLS and CDR2 YYNGEE. After removal of 5 bases from V and 5 bases from J, the junction contained 2 bases not matched to a gene. CDR3 length: 12 amino acids. The CDR3 DNA reads as TGTGCCAGCAGACCGGGGGGAGATACGCAGTATTTT. Encoded protein: CASRPGGDTQYF.

This chain links TRBV10-3 with TRBJ2-4, with D perhaps assigned TRBD1 or TRBD2 (5 bases each). Germline V gene lookup returns CDR1 ENHRY and CDR2 SYGVKD. The CDR3 contains 16 residues. Trimming took off 0 bases at V and 5 bases at J, with 14 bases between the two ends. CDR3 protein: CAISESGAERENIQYF. CDR3 DNA sequence: TGTGCCATCAGTGAGTCAGGGGCGGAGAGGGAAAACATTCAGTACTTC.